What follows are 6 T cell receptor beta chains derived from one specimen sequenced in a study of blood T cell repertoires in COVID-19 (dated by TCRdb to 2018 to 2020). The receptor library was made with the immunoSEQ multiplex PCR assay. The clones in this table, taken by TCRdb from immuneACCESS, are in-frame only. Not every clone is retained; where verified, under half of the shortfall comes from an unresolved V gene, and the cause of the rest is unknown. In all, the sample holds almost 65,000 clones, and around 89% of those were seen once. Together, the top ten hold roughly 9.1% of the sample. The specimen sequenced was PBMCs or T cells enriched from blood (not recorded which). These receptors were obtained from a middle-aged woman who had recovered from COVID-19.

The chain recombines TRBV11-3 with TRBJ2-7; possible D gene TRBD2, 5 bases. V was pared by 5 bases and J by 2 bases, with 16 bases between. From germline, CDR1 is SGHNT and CDR2 YENEEA. This CDR3 is 15 amino acids long. CDR3 bases: TGTGCCAGCAGCCCAGGCGGCTTAGCGACCTACGAGCAGTACTTC. Translated: CASSPGGLATYEQYF.

V and J are TRBV3-1 (or the pseudogene TRBV3-2) and TRBJ2-5; no clear D. CDR1 and CDR2 from the germline V gene are LGHDT and YNNKEL (reference sequence). The CDR3 has 11 residues. V was cut by 8 bases and J by 7 bases, with 11 bases left in between. CDR3 protein: CASRDMGTQYF. CDR3 bases: TGTGCCAGCCGCGACATGGGGACCCAGTACTTC.

This clone appeared once. The chain recombines TRBV19 with TRBJ1-5, with TRBD1 matching over 9 bases. Germline values: CDR1 LNHDA, CDR2 SQIVND (reference sequence). With V trimmed by 5 bases and J by 0 bases, 17 bases remained unmatched. There are 20 residues in the CDR3. For the CDR3, the DNA is TGTGCCAGTAGTGGACGATCCGGGACAGGGAGGGGTTATAGCAATCAGCCCCAGCATTTT. Encoded protein: CASSGRSGTGRGYSNQPQHF. The variable domain in full, completed from reference TRBV19 and TRBJ1-5, reads DGGITQSPKYLFRKEGQNVTLSCEQNLNHDAMYWYRQDPGQGLRLIYYSQIVNDFQKGDIAEGYSVSREKKESFPLTVTSAQKNPTAFYLCASSGRSGTGRGYSNQPQHFGDGTRLSIL.

The rearrangement links TRBV13 to TRBJ2-1; weak D call: TRBD1 (6 bases). The length of the CDR3 is 15 residues. Germline-derived CDR1 and CDR2 are PRHDT and FYEKMQ (reference sequence). Trimming removed 4 bases at V and 3 bases at J, with 13 bases between. CDR3 residues: CASSSTGKNYNEQFF. Here the CDR3 DNA reads TGTGCCAGCAGCTCCACAGGGAAGAACTACAATGAGCAGTTCTTC.

V usage is TRBV20-1 and J usage is TRBJ2-1; D gene uncertain. Germline loops: CDR1 DFQATT, CDR2 SNEGSKA (reference sequence). With 3 bases removed from V and 10 bases from J, the gap between germline ends came to 10 bases. CDR3 size: 11 residues. Here the CDR3 reads CSASLAPEQFF. CDR3 nucleotides: TGCAGTGCTAGTTTGGCCCCAGAGCAGTTCTTC.

This chain links TRBV16 with TRBJ1-5; possibly TRBD1 for D (6 bases). Germline lookup yields CDR1 KGHSY and CDR2 FQNENV. There are 13 residues in the CDR3. Trimming took off 5 bases at V and 4 bases at J, with 9 bases between the two ends. The CDR3 reads CASSKGGNQPQHF. The DNA for the CDR3 is TGTGCCAGCAGCAAGGGGGGGAATCAGCCCCAGCATTTT.